The 14 T cell receptor beta chains given below trace back to one sample, sequenced in a study of blood T cell repertoires in COVID-19. Here immunoSEQ multiplex PCR was the method, and the copy in TCRdb shows in-frame clones only, minus some. The table includes about 340,000 clones, about 86% detected once. The sample consisted of peripheral blood. These TCRs come from a man aged 25 to 45 with active or convalescent COVID-19.

This CDR3 reads CAISAPGQGAYEQYF. The DNA for the CDR3 is TGTGCCATCAGTGCCCCGGGACAGGGGGCCTACGAGCAGTACTTC. This chain uses TRBV10-3 with TRBJ2-7; 11 nucleotides align to TRBD1. Trimming took 4 bases from V and 2 from J; bases not matched to a gene: 4. Germline-derived CDR1 and CDR2 are ENHRY and SYGVKD. This CDR3 is 15 amino acids long.

This clone was counted many times. The rearrangement links TRBV5-1 to TRBJ2-3; D is perhaps TRBD2 (6 bases). The CDR3 sequence is 14 residues long. The germline gives CDR1 SGHRS, CDR2 YFSETQ. V was clipped by 2 bases and J by 0 bases, with 7 bases between them. DNA for the CDR3: TGCGCCAGCAGCTTACGGGGGAGCACAGATACGCAGTATTTT. It codes for CASSLRGSTDTQYF.

The rearrangement joins TRBV3-1 (or the pseudogene TRBV3-2) to TRBJ2-5, with 7 positions matching TRBD1. This CDR3 has 15 residues. In germline, CDR1 is LGHDT, CDR2 YNNKEL (reference sequence). The V segment lost 2 bases and the J segment 9 bases; nucleotides outside the gene matches: 12. CDR3 in amino acids: CASSQSAGGLTAQYF. The CDR3 coding sequence is TGTGCCAGCAGCCAAAGTGCAGGGGGTTTAACGGCCCAGTACTTC.

The chain couples TRBV19 to TRBJ1-5; possibly TRBD1 for D (5 bases). The germline V and J ends were trimmed by 7 bases and 2 bases, with 18 bases remaining between them. The CDR3 covers 16 residues. Germline values: CDR1 LNHDA, CDR2 SQIVND (reference sequence). The CDR3 region is CASTVWTGGGNQPQHF. DNA of the CDR3: TGTGCCAGTACGGTTTGGACCGGGGGGGGCAATCAGCCCCAGCATTTT.

CDR3 DNA sequence: TGTGCCAGCAGTTTAAGCGGCACTGAAGCTTTCTTT. The encoded protein is CASSLSGTEAFF. The chain is built from TRBV6-5 and TRBJ1-1; D remains unclear. Trimming stripped 4 bases from V and 4 bases from J, with 7 bases between. The CDR3 has 12 amino acids. Germline CDR1 and CDR2: MNHEY and SVGAGI.

The rearrangement uses TRBV30 and TRBJ1-5, with 7 bases lining up with TRBD1. The CDR3 contains 13 residues. From germline, CDR1 is GTSNPN and CDR2 SVGIG (reference sequence). V dropped 3 bases and J dropped 6; count of bases not matched to a gene: 5. The CDR3 sequence: CAWSGQGGQPQHF. CDR3 in DNA: TGTGCCTGGAGCGGCCAGGGGGGTCAGCCCCAGCATTTT.

This clone was detected only once. V is TRBV7-9 and J is TRBJ1-1, with D possibly TRBD1 on 5 matching bases. Between the trimmed V and J ends, which lost 5 bases and 5 bases, there was a span of 12 bases. In germline, CDR1 is SEHNR, CDR2 FQNEAQ (reference sequence). The CDR3 spans 13 residues. CDR3 coding DNA: TGTGCCAGCAGCAACCAGGGAGGGACTGAAGCTTTCTTT. This encodes CASSNQGGTEAFF.

The J gene is TRBJ1-6, the V gene TRBV2, with a tentative D call TRBD1 (5 bases). Trimming took 8 bases from V and 6 from J, leaving 17 bases between them. The germline V gene has CDR1 SNHLY and CDR2 FYNNEI. The CDR3 contains 15 residues. DNA for the CDR3: TGTGCCAGCCCCCCTCCCGGGGGGGGTAATTCACCCCTCCACTTT. Protein: CASPPPGGGNSPLHF.

J is TRBJ1-4 and V is TRBV5-4; 8 nucleotides align to TRBD1. The CDR3 loop spans 15 amino acids. CDR1 and CDR2 (germline): SGHNT, YYREEE (reference sequence). Trimming cost V 5 bases and J 8 bases; bases outside gene matches: 11. DNA of the CDR3: TGTGCCAGCAGTTCGACGGACAGGGACGAGGAAAAACTGTTTTTT. This codes for CASSSTDRDEEKLFF.

This clone was counted between two and nine times. CDR3 DNA sequence: TGTGCCAGCAGCTTCCGTGACCCCGGAGGGAGCCACGAGCAGTACTTC. Encoded protein: CASSFRDPGGSHEQYF. The J gene is TRBJ2-7, the V gene TRBV5-6; tentatively, D is TRBD2 (6 bases). Trimming left V 2 bases short and J 5 bases short, with 20 bases between. The CDR3 runs to 16 residues. Germline V gene sequence: CDR1 SGHDT, CDR2 YYEEEE.

V gene TRBV7-8 combines with J gene TRBJ2-7, with 9 bases identical to TRBD2. Trimming removed 5 bases from V and 5 bases from J; junction bases left unmatched: 10. This CDR3 comprises 15 residues. From germline, CDR1 is SGHVS and CDR2 FQNEAQ. CDR3 loop: CASSPFSGRTNEQYF. The CDR3 nucleotides read TGTGCCAGCAGCCCTTTTAGCGGGAGAACAAACGAGCAGTACTTC.

The gene calls are TRBV11-3 and TRBJ2-1; perhaps TRBD2 as D (5 bases). The CDR3 has 16 amino acids. Trimming pared 6 bases from V and 5 bases from J, leaving 20 bases between. CDR1 SGHNT and CDR2 YENEEA come from the germline V gene. The CDR3 DNA reads TGTGCCAGCAGTCATACTGGCCGGGGATGGAACAATGAGCAGTTCTTC. Protein sequence: CASSHTGRGWNNEQFF.

This chain uses TRBV27 with TRBJ1-2; a possible D gene is TRBD1 (5 bases). Germline V gene lookup returns CDR1 MNHEY and CDR2 SMNVEV (reference sequence). Deletions cut 5 bases from V and 6 bases from J, with 13 bases between. The CDR3 consists of 13 residues. CDR3 in amino acids: CASSVNLRDGYTF. CDR3 DNA: TGTGCCAGCAGTGTAAACCTCAGGGATGGCTACACCTTC.

The chain couples TRBV6-5 to TRBJ1-2, with 8 bases that match TRBD1. This CDR3 spans 14 amino acids. The J segment lost 4 bases and the V segment lost 7 bases, leaving 8 bases of the junction unmatched. Germline CDR1 is MNHEY and CDR2 is SVGAGI. Here the CDR3 reads CASTRTGRAYGYTF. CDR3 bases: TGTGCCAGCACTCGGACAGGGAGGGCCTATGGCTACACCTTC.